The 15 T cell receptor beta chains reported below all come from one sample, sequenced in a study of T cells in Graves' hyperthyroidism and ophthalmopathy. TCR beta CDR3 region amplification was performed from RNA transcripts. In the first-round RT-PCR of the TCR CDR3, the HTBI primer set was used. Each CDR3 protein is one row after TCRdb ran MiXCR on the multiplex PCR reads. Counted here are 410,000 or so distinct CDR3 sequences, about 15% occurring once; the ten biggest clones make up over 10%. The source material was blood. Source of these receptors: a young man with Graves' ophthalmopathy.

This clonotype was recorded at least ten times. J is TRBJ1-6 and V is TRBV18; D is unclear. From germline, CDR1 is KGHSH and CDR2 LQKENI. Trimming pared 3 bases from V and 9 bases from J, leaving 15 bases between. There are 15 residues in the CDR3. As DNA, the CDR3 is TGTGCCAGCTCACCTGTTGTCAGCCTTCGTTCACCCCTCCACTTT. Protein product: CASSPVVSLRSPLHF.

The rearrangement links TRBV14 to TRBJ2-7; D not resolved. Germline CDR1 SGHDN, CDR2 FVKESK. V was cut by 0 bases and J by 7 bases, with 16 bases left in between. CDR3 length equals 15 residues. This CDR3 reads CASSQDVVLAGEQYF. CDR3 nucleotides: TGTGCCAGCAGCCAAGATGTCGTTTTAGCTGGAGAGCAGTACTTC.

The rearrangement joins TRBV20-1 to TRBJ2-2; 7 bases map to TRBD2. Germline lookup yields CDR1 DFQATT and CDR2 SNEGSKA (reference sequence). The CDR3 contains 14 residues. Trimming took 3 bases from V and 5 from J; bases not matched to a gene: 6. The CDR3 here is CSARKWGGTGELFF. The CDR3 coding sequence is TGCAGTGCTAGGAAGTGGGGGGGTACCGGGGAGCTGTTTTTT.

The chain combines TRBV4-1 with TRBJ1-4; perhaps TRBD1 as D (6 bases). The CDR3 contains 15 residues. CDR1 and CDR2 from the germline V gene are MGHRA and YSYEKL. Trimming stripped 0 bases from V and 7 bases from J, with 12 bases between. The CDR3 bases are TGCGCCAGCAGCCAAGAGCCCGAGGGGGGTGAAAAACTGTTTTTT. Its translation: CASSQEPEGGEKLFF.

Ten or more counts support this clonotype. The chain couples TRBV15 to TRBJ2-7; 10 bases agree with TRBD1. The junction had 9 bases not matched to a gene; V was cut back by 2 bases and J by 2 bases. The CDR3 sequence is 17 residues long. Germline CDR1 reads LNHNV; CDR2 reads YYDKDF (reference sequence). CDR3 coding DNA: TGTGCCACCAGCAGATCGGGACAGGGGCGAAAAACCTACGAGCAGTACTTC. Protein sequence: CATSRSGQGRKTYEQYF.

The rearrangement joins TRBV6-1 to TRBJ2-2; D tentatively fits TRBD1 or TRBD2 (6 bases each). CDR3 size: 16 residues. Germline V gene lookup returns CDR1 MNHNS and CDR2 SASEGT. Trimming removed 8 bases at V and 4 bases at J, with 20 bases between. The CDR3 loop reads CASGTLGGMTTGELFF. The DNA of the CDR3 is TGTGCCAGCGGAACTTTGGGGGGCATGACCACCGGGGAGCTGTTTTTT.

This clonotype was seen repeatedly, ten times or more. The chain is built from TRBV6-5 and TRBJ2-1; 7 bases map to TRBD1. This CDR3 is built from 14 residues. The germline V gene encodes CDR1 MNHEY and CDR2 SVGAGI. With V trimmed by 2 bases and J by 5 bases, 3 bases remained unmatched. CDR3 nucleotide sequence: TGTGCCAGCAGTTACCAGGGGGACCACAATGAGCAGTTCTTC. As protein: CASSYQGDHNEQFF.

This clonotype occurred many times. The chain employs TRBV7-9 and TRBJ1-2; 7 bases are a match to TRBD1. Germline CDR1 SEHNR, CDR2 FQNEAQ (reference sequence). Losses at the gene ends were 1 base for V and 3 bases for J; bases not matched to a gene: 5. The CDR3 is made up of 15 amino acids. The CDR3: CASSLEAGGYYGYTF. Here the CDR3 DNA reads TGTGCCAGCAGCTTAGAAGCAGGGGGATACTATGGCTACACCTTC.

This clonotype was detected only a few times. The chain uses TRBV5-1 and TRBJ2-5; TRBD1 is a possible D gene (6 bases). V was clipped by 4 bases and J by 5 bases, with 15 bases between them. This CDR3 contains 14 residues. In germline, CDR1 is SGHRS, CDR2 YFSETQ. In DNA form, the CDR3 reads TGCGCCAGCAGCCGCAGGACAGTCGGGGAGACCCAGTACTTC. It specifies CASSRRTVGETQYF. Based on the CDR3 plus reference TRBV5-1 and TRBJ2-5, the full variable domain is KAGVTQTPRYLIKTRGQQVTLSCSPISGHRSVSWYQQTPGQGLQFLFEYFSETQRNKGNFPGRFSGRQFSNSRSEMNVSTLELGDSALYLCASSRRTVGETQYFGPGTRLLVL.

This clonotype was counted ten times or more. The chain combines TRBV12-3 or TRBV12-4 with TRBJ2-7; D may be TRBD2 (6 bases). V dropped 3 bases and J dropped 2 bases, with 17 bases sitting between them. The length of the CDR3 is 16 residues. The CDR3 DNA sequence: TGTGCCAGCAGTTTTGGACGCTGGGACTCAGCCTACGAGCAGTACTTC. It yields the protein CASSFGRWDSAYEQYF.

The gene calls are TRBV10-1 and TRBJ2-7, with 8 bases matching TRBD1. Germline trimming cut 1 base from V and 0 bases from J; bases unmatched to any gene: 11. This CDR3 has 18 amino acids. Germline loops: CDR1 WNHNN, CDR2 SYGVQD (reference sequence). The CDR3, as DNA: TGCGCCAGCAGTGAGTACCGATCAGGGGGCCTTAGCTCCTACGAGCAGTACTTC. It is translated as CASSEYRSGGLSSYEQYF.

This clonotype was counted between two and nine times. The gene calls are TRBV5-6 and TRBJ2-5; 13 bases are a match to TRBD2. V lost 4 bases to trimming and J lost 3 bases; unmatched junction nucleotides: 6. CDR1 SGHDT and CDR2 YYEEEE come from the germline V gene. The CDR3 extends over 16 amino acids. In DNA, the CDR3 is TGTGCCAGCAGCGGAGGACTAGCGGGGGAGGAAGAGACCCAGTACTTC. Translating it yields CASSGGLAGEEETQYF.

This clonotype was found many times. The V call is TRBV12-3 or TRBV12-4, the J call TRBJ2-1; the match to TRBD2 covers 8 bases. The CDR3 spans 14 residues. V shed 10 bases and J 8 bases; nucleotides not matched to a gene: 13. The CDR3 loop reads CATIGGGLGYEQFF. The CDR3 nucleotides read TGTGCCACCATCGGGGGGGGGCTGGGTTATGAGCAGTTCTTC.

This clonotype was found many times. The chain employs TRBV29-1 and TRBJ2-5, with 8 positions matching TRBD1. V gave up 1 base and J gave up 4 bases; unmatched junction bases: 2. The germline CDR1 and CDR2 sequences are SQVTM and ANQGSEA. The CDR3 has 13 residues. The chain's CDR3 is CSVEARGLETQYF. CDR3 DNA: TGCAGCGTTGAAGCCAGGGGGCTAGAGACCCAGTACTTC.

Concerning this clonotype: Mismatch with germline at one junction end may stem from a read error. The rearrangement joins TRBV7-9 to TRBJ2-4, with 11 bases aligning to TRBD2. The CDR3 totals 18 residues. Germline V CDR1 and CDR2: SEHNR, FQNEAQ (reference sequence). CDR3 coding DNA: TGTGCCAGCAGCCCTAGACTAGCGGGACCTCTAGCCAAAAACATTCGGTACTTC. As protein: CASSPRLAGPLAKNIRYF.